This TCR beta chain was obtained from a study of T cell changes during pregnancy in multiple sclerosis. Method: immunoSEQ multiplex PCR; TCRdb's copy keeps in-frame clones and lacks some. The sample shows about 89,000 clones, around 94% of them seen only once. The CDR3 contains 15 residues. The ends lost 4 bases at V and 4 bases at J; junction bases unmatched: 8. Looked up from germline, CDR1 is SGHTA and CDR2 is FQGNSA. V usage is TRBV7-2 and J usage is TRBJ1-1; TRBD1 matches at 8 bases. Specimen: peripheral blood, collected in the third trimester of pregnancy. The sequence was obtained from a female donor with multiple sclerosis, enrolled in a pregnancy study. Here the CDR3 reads CASSYRPGGGTEAFF. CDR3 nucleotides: TGTGCCAGCAGCTACCGTCCAGGGGGCGGCACTGAAGCTTTCTTT.